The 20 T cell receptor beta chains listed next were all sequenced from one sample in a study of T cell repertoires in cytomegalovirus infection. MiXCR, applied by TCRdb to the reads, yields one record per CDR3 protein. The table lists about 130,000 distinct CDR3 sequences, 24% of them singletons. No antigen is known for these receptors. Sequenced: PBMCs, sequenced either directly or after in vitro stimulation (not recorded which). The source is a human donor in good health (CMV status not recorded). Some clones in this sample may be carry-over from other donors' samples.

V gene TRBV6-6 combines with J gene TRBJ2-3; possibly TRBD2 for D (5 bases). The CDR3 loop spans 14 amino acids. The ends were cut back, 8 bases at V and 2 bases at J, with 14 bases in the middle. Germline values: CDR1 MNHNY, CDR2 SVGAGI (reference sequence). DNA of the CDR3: TGTGCCAGCCGATCTAGCCAACTCACAGATACGCAGTATTTT. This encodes CASRSSQLTDTQYF.

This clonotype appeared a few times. The CDR3 coding sequence is TGTGCCAGCAGTGTGACGCCGGCGGGCAGAGAAGCTTTCTTT. Protein sequence: CASSVTPAGREAFF. The rearrangement links TRBV27 to TRBJ1-1; D is unresolved. The CDR3 has 14 amino acids. Germline CDR1 and CDR2: MNHEY and SMNVEV (reference sequence). Trimming stripped 5 bases from V and 8 bases from J, with 18 bases between.

CDR3: CATSDFRVTNTGELFF. CDR3 sequence (DNA): TGTGCCACCAGTGATTTTCGAGTAACGAACACCGGGGAGCTGTTTTTT. This chain connects TRBV24-1 to TRBJ2-2; D is unresolved. The CDR3 runs 16 residues. Trimming left V 1 base short and J 0 bases short, with 8 bases between. Germline CDR1 and CDR2: KGHDR and SFDVKD.

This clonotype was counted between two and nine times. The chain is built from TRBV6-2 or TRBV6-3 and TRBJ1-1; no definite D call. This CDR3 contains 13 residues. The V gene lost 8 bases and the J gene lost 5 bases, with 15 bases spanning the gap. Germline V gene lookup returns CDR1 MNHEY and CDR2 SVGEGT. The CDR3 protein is CASWGGRGTEAFF. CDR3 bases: TGTGCCAGCTGGGGAGGGCGAGGGACTGAAGCTTTCTTT.

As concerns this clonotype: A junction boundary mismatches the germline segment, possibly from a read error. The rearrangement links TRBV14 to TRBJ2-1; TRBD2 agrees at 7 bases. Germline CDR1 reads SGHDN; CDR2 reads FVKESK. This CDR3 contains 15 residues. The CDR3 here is CASNQPGRASNEQFF. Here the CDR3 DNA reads TGTGCCAGCAACCAACCGGGGAGGGCGAGTAATGAGCAGTTCTTC. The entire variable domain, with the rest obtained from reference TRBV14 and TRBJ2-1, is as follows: EAGVTQFPSHSVIEKGQTVTLRCDPISGHDNLYWYRRVMGKEIKFLLHFVKESKQDESGMPNNRFLAERTGGTYSTLKVQPAELEDSGVYFCASNQPGRASNEQFFGPGTRLTVL.

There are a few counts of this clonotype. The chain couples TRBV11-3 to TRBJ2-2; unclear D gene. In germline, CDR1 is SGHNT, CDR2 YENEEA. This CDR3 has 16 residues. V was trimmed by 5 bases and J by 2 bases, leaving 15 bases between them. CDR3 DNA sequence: TGTGCCAGCAGCCAACACGGAAACTCTAACACCGGGGAGCTGTTTTTT. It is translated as CASSQHGNSNTGELFF.

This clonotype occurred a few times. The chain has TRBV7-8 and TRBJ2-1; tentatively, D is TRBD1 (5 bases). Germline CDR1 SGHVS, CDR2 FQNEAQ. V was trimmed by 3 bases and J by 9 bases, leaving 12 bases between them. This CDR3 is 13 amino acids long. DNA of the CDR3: TGTGCCAGCAGCTTGCTCGGAGACAGTGAGCAGTTCTTC. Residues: CASSLLGDSEQFF.

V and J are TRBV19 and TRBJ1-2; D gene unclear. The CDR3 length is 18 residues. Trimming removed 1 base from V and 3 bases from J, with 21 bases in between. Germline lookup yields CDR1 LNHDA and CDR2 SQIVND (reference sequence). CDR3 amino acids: CASSIVNEPQHLDYGYTF. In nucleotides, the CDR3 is TGTGCCAGTAGTATAGTGAACGAGCCTCAGCATCTAGACTATGGCTACACCTTC.

This CDR3 reads CASSLDASPPETQYF. CDR3 nucleotides: TGTGCCAGCAGCTTAGACGCCAGCCCGCCCGAGACCCAGTACTTC. This chain uses TRBV7-9 with TRBJ2-5; the D is unclear. Germline CDR1 and CDR2: SEHNR and FQNEAQ (reference sequence). V was shortened by 1 base and J by 5 bases, with 14 bases between the two germline ends. The CDR3 runs to 15 residues.

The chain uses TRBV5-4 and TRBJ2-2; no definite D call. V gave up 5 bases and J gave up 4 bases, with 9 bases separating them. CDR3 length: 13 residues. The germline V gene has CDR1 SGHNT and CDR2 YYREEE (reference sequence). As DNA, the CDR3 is TGTGCCAGCAGAGACGCTACCACCGGGGAGCTGTTTTTT. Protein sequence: CASRDATTGELFF.

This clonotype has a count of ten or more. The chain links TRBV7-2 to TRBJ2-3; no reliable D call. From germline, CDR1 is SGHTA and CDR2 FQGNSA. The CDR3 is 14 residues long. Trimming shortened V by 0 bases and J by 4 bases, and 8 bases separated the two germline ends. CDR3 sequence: CASSLAPPPDTQYF. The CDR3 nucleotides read TGTGCCAGCAGCTTAGCGCCCCCTCCAGATACGCAGTATTTT.

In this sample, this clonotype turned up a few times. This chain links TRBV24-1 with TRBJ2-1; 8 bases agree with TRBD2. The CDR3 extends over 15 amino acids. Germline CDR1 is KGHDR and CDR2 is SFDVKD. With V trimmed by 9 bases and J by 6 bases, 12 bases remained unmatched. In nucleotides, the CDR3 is TGTGCCACCTCTTCGGACGGACTAGCTCGCAATGAGCAGTTCTTC. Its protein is CATSSDGLARNEQFF.

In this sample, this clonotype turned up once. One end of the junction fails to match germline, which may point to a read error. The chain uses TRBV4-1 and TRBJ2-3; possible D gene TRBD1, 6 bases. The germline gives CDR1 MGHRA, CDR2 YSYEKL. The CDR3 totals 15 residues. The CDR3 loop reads CASSLTGLLTDTRYF. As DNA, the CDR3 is TGCGCCAGCAGCCTGACAGGTCTCTTAACAGATACGCGGTATTTT.

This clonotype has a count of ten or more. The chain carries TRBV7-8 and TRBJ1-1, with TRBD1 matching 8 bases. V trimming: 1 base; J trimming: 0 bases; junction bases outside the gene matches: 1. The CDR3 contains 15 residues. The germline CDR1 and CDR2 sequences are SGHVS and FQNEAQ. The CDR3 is CASSLGQGLNTEAFF. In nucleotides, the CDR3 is TGTGCCAGCAGCTTAGGACAGGGGTTGAACACTGAAGCTTTCTTT.

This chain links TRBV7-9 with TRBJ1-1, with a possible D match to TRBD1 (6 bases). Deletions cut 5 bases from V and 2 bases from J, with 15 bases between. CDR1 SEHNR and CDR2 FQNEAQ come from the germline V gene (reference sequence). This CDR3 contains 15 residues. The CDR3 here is CASSRDTLTNTEAFF. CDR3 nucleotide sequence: TGTGCCAGCAGCAGGGACACCCTTACCAACACTGAAGCTTTCTTT.

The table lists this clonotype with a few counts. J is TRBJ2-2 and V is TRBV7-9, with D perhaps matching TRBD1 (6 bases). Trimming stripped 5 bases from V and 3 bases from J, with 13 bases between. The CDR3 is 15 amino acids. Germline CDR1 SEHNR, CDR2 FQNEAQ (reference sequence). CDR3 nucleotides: TGTGCCAGCAGCGGACAAAAGGGGGACACCGGGGAGCTGTTTTTT. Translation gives CASSGQKGDTGELFF.

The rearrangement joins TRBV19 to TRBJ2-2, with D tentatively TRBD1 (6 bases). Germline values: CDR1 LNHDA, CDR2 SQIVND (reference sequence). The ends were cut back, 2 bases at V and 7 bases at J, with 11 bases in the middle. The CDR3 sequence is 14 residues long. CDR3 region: CASSIRQVGGELFF. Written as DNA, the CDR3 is TGTGCCAGTAGTATACGACAGGTCGGCGGGGAGCTGTTTTTT.

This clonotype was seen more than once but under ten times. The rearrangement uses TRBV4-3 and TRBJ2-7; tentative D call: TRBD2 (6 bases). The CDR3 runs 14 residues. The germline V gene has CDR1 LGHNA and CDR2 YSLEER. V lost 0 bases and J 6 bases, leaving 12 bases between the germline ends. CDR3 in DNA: TGCGCCAGCAGCCAAGACCCAGCGGGTAGCGAGCAGTACTTC. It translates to CASSQDPAGSEQYF.

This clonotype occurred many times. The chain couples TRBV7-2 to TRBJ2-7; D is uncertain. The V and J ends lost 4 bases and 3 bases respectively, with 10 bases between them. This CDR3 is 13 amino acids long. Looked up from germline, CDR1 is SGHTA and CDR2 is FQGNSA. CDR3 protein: CASSSRPGYEQYF. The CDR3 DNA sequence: TGTGCCAGCAGCTCGAGACCCGGCTACGAGCAGTACTTC. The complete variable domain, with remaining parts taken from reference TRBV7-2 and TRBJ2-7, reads GAGVSQSPSNKVTEKGKDVELRCDPISGHTALYWYRQSLGQGLEFLIYFQGNSAPDKSGLPSDRFSAERTGGSVSTLTIQRTQQEDSAVYLCASSSRPGYEQYFGPGTRLTVT.

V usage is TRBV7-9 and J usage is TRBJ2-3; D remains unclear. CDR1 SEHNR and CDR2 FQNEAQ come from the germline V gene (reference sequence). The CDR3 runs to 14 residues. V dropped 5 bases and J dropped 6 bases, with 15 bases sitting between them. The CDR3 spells CASSLLSIADTQYF. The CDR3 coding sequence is TGTGCCAGCAGCCTACTAAGTATTGCGGATACGCAGTATTTT.